Sequencing of this TCR beta chain was carried out in a study of post-analysis software for immune sequencing data. Overall study context: As for disease course, relapsing-remitting, secondary progressive and progressive-relapsing multiple sclerosis were all included. Study conclusions and caveats: Elevated frequency relative to controls characterized four or five TRBV segments in patients, TRBV5-6, TRBV5-1 and TRBV20-1 among them. Relative to controls, patients with multiple sclerosis showed significantly lower normalized Chao1 diversity.

A few counts support this clonotype. Antigen unknown. The trim removed 4 bases at V and 3 bases at J, leaving 4 bases unmatched. The CDR3 contains 14 residues. Germline CDR1 reads SNHLY; CDR2 reads FYNNEI. Unique molecular identifiers were present in the TCR beta cDNA libraries. Using its own MiXCR run on the PCR reads, TCRdb lists one record per CDR3 protein. Of hundreds of thousands of distinct CDR3 sequences detected, less than 45% appear once; the ten largest clones hold around 10%. Sequenced: blood. The chain recombines TRBV2 with TRBJ2-7; 9 bases match TRBD1. The clonotype originates from a girl between 10 and 17 years old with multiple sclerosis. CDR3 nucleotides: TGTGCCAGCAGTGGCCTGACAGGGGGCTACGAGCAGTACTTC. It translates to CASSGLTGGYEQYF.